Following are 3 T cell receptor beta chains from one sample sequenced in a study of blood T cell repertoires in COVID-19. Sequencing used immunoSEQ multiplex PCR; TCRdb keeps in-frame clones, though not all of them. The data contain 220,000 or so clones, 80% of them seen just once; the ten biggest clones take up less than 7%. Sequencing was done on a sample of peripheral blood. These TCRs come from a woman between 65 and 79 years old with acute or convalescent COVID-19.

This clone was seen only once. J is TRBJ1-5 and V is TRBV6-1; 8 nucleotides agree with TRBD1. Germline loops: CDR1 MNHNS, CDR2 SASEGT. The CDR3 is 16 amino acids. The V gene end was trimmed by 4 bases and the J gene end by 6 bases; junction bases not matched to a gene: 11. The CDR3 spells CASSGAQGAMGQPQHF. CDR3 nucleotide sequence: TGTGCCAGCAGTGGGGCTCAGGGGGCGATGGGTCAGCCCCAGCATTTT.

This chain joins TRBV28 and TRBJ2-3; unclear D gene. Per germline, CDR1 MDHEN and CDR2 SYDVKM. The CDR3 loop spans 12 amino acids. The germline V and J ends were trimmed by 5 bases and 0 bases, with 3 bases remaining between them. The CDR3 is CASSPSTDTQYF. The CDR3 DNA is TGTGCCAGCAGTCCGAGCACAGATACGCAGTATTTT.

This chain connects TRBV3-1 (or the pseudogene TRBV3-2) to TRBJ1-2; TRBD1 agrees at 7 bases. The CDR3 has 13 residues. Germline trimming cut 11 bases from V and 8 bases from J; bases unmatched to any gene: 14. The V gene's germline CDR1 is LGHDT and CDR2 YNNKEL (reference sequence). The CDR3 nucleotides are TGTGCCGCCCGGGACAGCCTCCGGAGGGGCTACACCTTC. As protein: CAARDSLRRGYTF.